Given below is one T cell receptor beta chain in context. Genomic DNA for unsorted samples was obtained from 70 million to 100 million PBMCs. CDR3 length: 13 amino acids. Germline values: CDR1 MNHEY, CDR2 SMNVEV (reference sequence). The V and J ends lost 6 bases and 8 bases respectively, with 16 bases between them. Deep-level assay runs were performed. Over several immunoSEQ plates, each subset's genomic DNA was distributed in even portions. Unsorted PBMC contributed approximately 270 ng DNA, roughly 30,000 T cell genomes, to each replicate PCR. The repertoire was sequenced with immunoSEQ multiplex PCR; TCRdb's copy has only in-frame clones and lacks some. Among about 510,000 clones listed, 75% to 85% were seen once. The sample belongs to a study of shared clonotypes between healthy human individuals.

Material: PBMCs. The chain recombines TRBV27 with TRBJ1-2; a possible D gene is TRBD1 (6 bases). The sequence derives from a woman aged 35 to 49 in good health. Some clones in this sample may be carry-over from other donors' samples. The CDR3: CASSQGQGAGYTF. CDR3 in DNA: TGTGCCAGCAGCCAGGGGCAGGGTGCCGGCTACACCTTC.